The 14 T cell receptor beta chains listed next were all sequenced from one sample in a study of T cell responses to AZD1222 COVID-19 vaccine. Assay used: immunoSEQ multiplex PCR; TCRdb lists only in-frame clones, some missing. Of roughly 120,000 clones in the sample, 80% to 90% were seen once. The input for sequencing was peripheral blood, taken 28 days after the second AZD1222 dose. These receptor sequences come from an adult who received the AZD1222 COVID-19 vaccine.

CDR3 nucleotide sequence: TGCGCCAGCAGCTCGCCGGGTCAAATTAATGAAAAACTGTTTTTT. This encodes CASSSPGQINEKLFF. This chain links TRBV4-1 with TRBJ1-4; the D is unclear. This CDR3 is built from 15 residues. Looked up from germline, CDR1 is MGHRA and CDR2 is YSYEKL. V was pared by 5 bases and J by 4 bases, with 14 bases between.

The chain recombines TRBV7-6 with TRBJ1-2, with TRBD1 matching over 7 bases. J lost 0 bases, V lost 4 bases, and 5 bases had no gene match. Germline values: CDR1 SGHVS, CDR2 FNYEAQ. The CDR3 extends over 15 amino acids. The CDR3 reads CASSSIGTANYGYTF. The CDR3 nucleotides are TGTGCCAGCAGCTCCATCGGGACAGCTAACTATGGCTACACCTTC.

The rearrangement joins TRBV7-9 to TRBJ2-7, with 7 bases that match TRBD2. V was clipped by 1 base and J by 8 bases; unmatched bases: 2. CDR1 SEHNR and CDR2 FQNEAQ come from the germline V gene (reference sequence). The CDR3 length is 12 residues. The CDR3 loop reads CASSLEGTKQYF. CDR3 nucleotide sequence: TGTGCCAGCAGCTTAGAAGGGACTAAGCAGTACTTC.

The chain combines TRBV4-1 with TRBJ2-7; D ambiguous. The V end was cut by 8 bases, the J end by 1 base, with 15 bases between. This CDR3 is built from 14 residues. CDR1 and CDR2 from the germline V gene are MGHRA and YSYEKL. CDR3: CASRLRDASYEQYF. CDR3 in DNA: TGCGCCAGCCGATTAAGGGATGCTTCCTACGAGCAGTACTTC.

CDR3 loop: CSASEGLNQPQHF. DNA of the CDR3: TGCAGTGCTAGTGAGGGACTCAATCAGCCCCAGCATTTT. The chain couples TRBV20-1 to TRBJ1-5; D is possibly TRBD1 (5 bases). There are 13 residues in the CDR3. Between the trimmed V and J ends, which lost 3 bases and 3 bases, there was a span of 9 bases. Looked up from germline, CDR1 is DFQATT and CDR2 is SNEGSKA (reference sequence).

V and J are TRBV24-1 and TRBJ1-5, with D perhaps matching TRBD1 (6 bases). Trimming removed 4 bases from V and 3 bases from J, with 18 bases in between. The germline CDR1 and CDR2 sequences are KGHDR and SFDVKD. The CDR3 has 17 amino acids. The DNA of the CDR3 is TGTGCCACCAGTGAATCCATCACCCCAGGGGCCAATCAGCCCCAGCATTTT. The encoded protein is CATSESITPGANQPQHF.

The chain joins TRBV6-2 or TRBV6-3 to TRBJ2-3, with D perhaps TRBD1 (5 bases). The germline V gene has CDR1 MNHEY and CDR2 SVGEGT. There are 14 residues in the CDR3. The ends were cut back, 5 bases at V and 5 bases at J, with 14 bases in the middle. The CDR3 is CASSPDGARDTQYF. CDR3 nucleotides: TGTGCCAGCAGTCCCGATGGGGCCAGAGATACGCAGTATTTT.

The chain links TRBV12-3 or TRBV12-4 to TRBJ1-6, with TRBD1 matching 7 bases. The V gene end was trimmed by 5 bases and the J gene end by 9 bases; junction bases not matched to a gene: 4. The CDR3 runs 13 residues. As DNA, the CDR3 is TGTGCCAGCAGTAGGGGGCCTAGTTCACCCCTCCACTTT. It translates to CASSRGPSSPLHF.

This rearrangement joins TRBV21-1 to TRBJ2-7; no check of the table's D call, TRBD2, against the DNA was made. TRBV21-1 counts as a pseudogene. CDR3 length: 12 residues. CDR3 nucleotide sequence: TGTGCCAGCAGGAGTGTATCCTACGAGCAGTACTTC. Protein: CASRSVSYEQYF.

This chain joins TRBV3-1 (or the pseudogene TRBV3-2) and TRBJ1-4, with TRBD1 matching 7 bases. Germline V gene data show CDR1 as LGHDT and CDR2 as YNNKEL (reference sequence). With 4 bases clipped from V and 4 bases from J, the junction kept 3 bases outside the gene matches. This CDR3 spans 14 amino acids. DNA for the CDR3: TGTGCCAGCAGCCGGGGACAGCATAATGAAAAACTGTTTTTT. It yields the protein CASSRGQHNEKLFF.

V and J are TRBV14 and TRBJ2-2; D may be TRBD2 (5 bases). CDR3 size: 15 residues. Trimming removed 1 base at V and 2 bases at J, with 8 bases between. The V gene's germline CDR1 is SGHDN and CDR2 FVKESK. CDR3 sequence (DNA): TGTGCCAGCAGCCAAGTCCCGGGAAACACCGGGGAGCTGTTTTTT. Its translation is CASSQVPGNTGELFF.

The table lists this clone with a few counts. The genes are TRBV4-3 and TRBJ2-3, with D tentatively TRBD2 (6 bases). Germline V CDR1 and CDR2: LGHNA, YSLEER. V was trimmed by 2 bases and J by 2 bases, leaving 17 bases between them. The CDR3 has 17 amino acids. In nucleotides, the CDR3 is TGCGCCAGCAGCCAAATGGGTGGAGCGGGCCCCACAGATACGCAGTATTTT. It translates to CASSQMGGAGPTDTQYF.

The chain links TRBV27 to TRBJ2-2, with no clear D. Germline CDR1 MNHEY, CDR2 SMNVEV (reference sequence). Trimming took 5 bases from V and 0 from J, leaving 13 bases between them. The CDR3 length is 16 residues. CDR3 protein: CASSPAGLSNTGELFF. The CDR3 DNA sequence: TGTGCCAGCAGTCCCGCAGGCCTCTCGAACACCGGGGAGCTGTTTTTT.

Of note for this clone: This sample includes further DNA sequences coding for the same CDR3. The genes are TRBV3-1 (or the pseudogene TRBV3-2) and TRBJ2-7, with 7 bases matching TRBD2. Germline V lookup: CDR1 LGHDT, CDR2 YNNKEL (reference sequence). With V trimmed by 6 bases and J by 3 bases, 5 bases remained unmatched. CDR3 length: 13 amino acids. The CDR3 bases are TGTGCCAGCAGTCGGGGGAGGGGCTACGAGCAGTACTTC. This codes for CASSRGRGYEQYF.